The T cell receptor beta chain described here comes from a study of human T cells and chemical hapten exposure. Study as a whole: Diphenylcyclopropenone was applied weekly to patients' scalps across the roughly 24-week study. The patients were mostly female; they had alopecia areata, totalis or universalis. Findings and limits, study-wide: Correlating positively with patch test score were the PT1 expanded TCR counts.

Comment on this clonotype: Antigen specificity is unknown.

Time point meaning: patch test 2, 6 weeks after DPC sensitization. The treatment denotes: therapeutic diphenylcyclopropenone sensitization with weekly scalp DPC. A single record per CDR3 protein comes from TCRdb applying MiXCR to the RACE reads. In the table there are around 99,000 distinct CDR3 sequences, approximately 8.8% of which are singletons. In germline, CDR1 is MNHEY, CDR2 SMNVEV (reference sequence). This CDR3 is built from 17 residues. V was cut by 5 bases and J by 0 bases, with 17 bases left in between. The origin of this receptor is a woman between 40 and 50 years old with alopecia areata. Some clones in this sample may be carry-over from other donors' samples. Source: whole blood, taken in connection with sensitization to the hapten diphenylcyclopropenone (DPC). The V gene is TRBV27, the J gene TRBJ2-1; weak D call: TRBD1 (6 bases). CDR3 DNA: TGTGCCAGCAGTGCCATTTCCAGGGGAAGCTCCTACAATGAGCAGTTCTTC. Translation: CASSAISRGSSYNEQFF.